This section outlines one T cell receptor beta chain sequence together with its context. Its antigen is currently not known. No quality values exist for individual bases; no much larger clone is one base distant. This entry belongs to a study of Graves' ophthalmopathy and Graves' hyperthyroidism (dated by TCRdb to 2016 to 2018). With regard to the full study: Peripheral blood samples were taken at the time of initial diagnosis, before any treatment was given. To tell Graves' ophthalmopathy apart from Graves' hyperthyroidism, and to predict which patients would progress to ophthalmopathy, the study relied on TCR beta repertoire signatures. In total, around 140 blood samples were TCR-sequenced: approximately 42 ophthalmopathy, under 80 hyperthyroidism and some 17 hyperthyroidism-to-ophthalmopathy patients. To explore V-J signatures that distinguish ophthalmopathy from hyperthyroidism, a discovery set of 100 patients was enrolled, made up of around 40 with ophthalmopathy and fewer than 60 with stable hyperthyroidism. An independent validation cohort comprised roughly 20 hyperthyroidism patients and 15 to 17 patients who later progressed from hyperthyroidism to ophthalmopathy. In over 5 hyperthyroidism patients, the T-cell repertoire of thyroid tissue was compared with the T-cell repertoire of blood. After sampling, hyperthyroidism patients received methimazole starting at 30 mg daily, and ophthalmopathy patients received high-dose intravenous methylprednisolone.

Ophthalmopathy patients had moderately to severely active disease, Clinical Activity Score of at least 3, NOSPECS grade of at least 4, and disease duration under 3 months. Anyone with other autoimmune diseases, uncontrolled infections, pregnancy or lactation was excluded from the study. Clinical symptoms, serum thyroxine, TRAb, thyroid ultrasound and orbital computed tomography were used for diagnosis. Ficoll-Paque density gradient centrifugation was used to isolate PBMCs from around 10 ml of fresh peripheral blood. Total RNA was extracted using Trizol reagent, and RNA quality was checked on an Agilent 2100 Bioanalyzer. Summary of the overall study and its limitations: Ophthalmopathy was separated from stable hyperthyroidism by the 13-signature model with just under 90% sensitivity and around 81% specificity in cross-validation and with 80%/75% in the test set. Among expanded thyroid clonotypes with frequency above 0.001, most also showed up in blood, which suggests that blood repertoires may reflect the thyroid immune response. In validation, the model predicted ophthalmopathy progression with 55% to 71% sensitivity and approximately 72% specificity; more than ten predicted patients were CT-confirmed with GO in a median of approximately 6.5 months. Sample size was not predetermined statistically, and investigators were not blinded to group allocation.

For repertoire sequencing, the TCR beta CDR3 regions were amplified from RNA transcripts. HTBI primers and the Qiagen OneStep RT-PCR kit were used in a first-round RT-PCR, which was followed by a second-round multiplex PCR, size selection and purification. The libraries underwent paired-end sequencing with 100 bp reads on an Illumina HiSeq2000. Per the source publication's procedure: SOAPnuke was used to process the reads, removing any read that contained adapters or uncalled bases, had a mean Phred below 15, or lacked an exact match to the constant primer or identifier. COPE v1.2.5 was used to merge high-quality paired reads. Clonotypes were defined as unique nucleotide sequences and were aligned to IMGT TRB V, D and J references using MiTCR v1.1. The analysis was limited to V-J combinations with a frequency above 0.0001, which together covered about 99% of the repertoires. For each V-J combination, a TCR clonal expansion and chaos score was defined as F50 clonal expansion divided by the chaos observed in the TCRdist matrix. Features were reduced by Welch's t-statistics and random forest to around 14 V-J combinations, which fed a naive Bayes classifier. Thyroid-blood repertoire similarity was quantified with the Morisita-Horn index. TCRdb redid the processing of the public reads, applying fastp at Q25 and MiXCR, and retained in-frame beta chains. CDR3 protein sequences are deduplicated, and each keeps its most common genes and DNA. These V and J calls are TCRdb output, not the study's own analysis. Within this sample are about 700,000 distinct CDR3 sequences, with 40% of them counted one time only. Approximately 43% of the sample belongs to the ten largest clones.

A distance of 16 bases separates the germline ends of V and J, which lose 11 bases and 6 bases respectively. The CDR3 goes from the cysteine to the phenylalanine over 13 residues. Just CDR3 DNA is preserved here, 39 bases in frame from base 1. The germline V gene yields MGHDK for CDR1 and SYGVNS for CDR2. The rearrangement joined TRBV25-1 to TRBJ2-2; too little of a D gene remains to name it. The sample consisted of peripheral blood. This TCR was sampled from an adult man with Graves' ophthalmopathy. Read as DNA, the sequence is TGTGCCTGGAGTGTACTGCTCGCCGGGGAGCTGTTTTTT. Translated, this is CAWSVLLAGELFF.